These 29 T cell receptor beta chains came from one sample sequenced in a study of blood T cell repertoires in COVID-19. Measured with immunoSEQ multiplex PCR; TCRdb has only the in-frame clones, and not every one. In the table there are around 86,000 clones, about 85% of which are singletons. Sequenced: peripheral blood. Receptors were obtained from a man older than 75 with acute or convalescent COVID-19.

The J gene is TRBJ1-3, the V gene TRBV3-1 (or the pseudogene TRBV3-2), with D hard to call. Germline V lookup: CDR1 LGHDT, CDR2 YNNKEL (reference sequence). The CDR3 has 14 residues. Trimming shortened V by 3 bases and J by 0 bases, and 6 bases separated the two germline ends. CDR3 coding DNA: TGTGCCAGCAGCCACGTATTCTCTGGAAACACCATATATTTT. Translating gives CASSHVFSGNTIYF.

The chain joins TRBV7-8 to TRBJ1-1; the D gene is possibly TRBD1 (5 bases). Germline CDR1 reads SGHVS; CDR2 reads FQNEAQ. The V end lost 5 bases, the J end lost 0 bases, and 16 bases lay between the germline ends. The length of the CDR3 is 16 residues. CDR3 DNA sequence: TGTGCCAGCAGCCCCCTGGACATCAGGTTGAACACTGAAGCTTTCTTT. This codes for CASSPLDIRLNTEAFF. Complete variable domain (other parts from reference TRBV7-8 and TRBJ1-1): GAGVSQSPRYKVAKRGQDVALRCDPISGHVSLFWYQQALGQGPEFLTYFQNEAQLDKSGLPSDRFFAERPEGSVSTLKIQRTQQEDSAVYLCASSPLDIRLNTEAFFGQGTRLTVV.

The J gene is TRBJ2-1, the V gene TRBV5-1; D may be TRBD2 (5 bases). Trimming removed 4 bases at V and 0 bases at J, with 17 bases between. The CDR3 totals 17 residues. Germline V gene data show CDR1 as SGHRS and CDR2 as YFSETQ. The CDR3 sequence is CASSPGSQVSSYNEQFF. The CDR3 bases are TGCGCCAGCAGCCCGGGGTCCCAGGTTAGCTCCTACAATGAGCAGTTCTTC.

CDR3 nucleotide sequence: TGTGCCAGCAGCTTAGAGACAGGGACGAACACTGAAGCTTTCTTT. Translated: CASSLETGTNTEAFF. The chain carries TRBV7-9 and TRBJ1-1, with 7 bases that match TRBD1. CDR3 length: 15 amino acids. Germline values: CDR1 SEHNR, CDR2 FQNEAQ (reference sequence). Trimming cost V 1 base and J 1 base; bases outside gene matches: 3.

The chain is built from TRBV27 and TRBJ2-7, with a weak D call TRBD1 (6 bases). The CDR3 has 17 residues. Trimming left V 5 bases short and J 1 base short, with 21 bases between. Germline V gene lookup returns CDR1 MNHEY and CDR2 SMNVEV (reference sequence). CDR3 coding DNA: TGTGCCAGCAGTGTTCGTAAGCAGACAGGCCTATCCTACGAGCAGTACTTC. Residues: CASSVRKQTGLSYEQYF.

The sample holds one count of this clone. The gene calls are TRBV21-1 and TRBJ2-7; the D call TRBD2 from the table was never checked on the DNA. TRBV21-1 represents a pseudogene. The CDR3 contains 14 residues. CDR3 sequence reads: CASSSANVAYEQYF. The CDR3 bases are TGTGCCAGCAGCTCCGCTAATGTGGCCTACGAGCAGTACTTC.

This chain joins TRBV9 and TRBJ2-7; 13 positions agree with TRBD2. Per the germline V gene, CDR1 is SGDLS and CDR2 is YYNGEE. This CDR3 contains 15 residues. J gave up 2 bases and V 3 bases, and 2 bases lay outside the gene matches. The CDR3 region has the DNA TGTGCCAGCAGCGAACTAGCGGGAGGGCCCTACGAGCAGTACTTC. Translating it yields CASSELAGGPYEQYF.

The chain recombines TRBV5-1 with TRBJ2-5; 7 bases line up with TRBD2. With V trimmed by 5 bases and J by 4 bases, 5 bases remained unmatched. The CDR3 sequence is 13 residues long. Germline-derived CDR1 and CDR2 are SGHRS and YFSETQ. The CDR3 nucleotides are TGCGCCAGCAGTACCCCGGGGGGAGAGACCCAGTACTTC. Translated: CASSTPGGETQYF.

The V gene is TRBV4-1, the J gene TRBJ1-1; 12 bases are a match to TRBD1. This CDR3 has 17 amino acids. The trim removed 0 bases at V and 5 bases at J, leaving 7 bases unmatched. The germline V gene has CDR1 MGHRA and CDR2 YSYEKL. The CDR3 nucleotides read TGCGCCAGCAGCCAAGAGGGGACAGGGGGCAGGAAGACTGAAGCTTTCTTT. Protein product: CASSQEGTGGRKTEAFF.

This rearrangement joins TRBV24-1 to TRBJ2-3, with 8 bases fitting TRBD2. This CDR3 has 17 amino acids. V trimming: 3 bases; J trimming: 6 bases; junction bases outside the gene matches: 13. Germline CDR1 KGHDR, CDR2 SFDVKD. DNA for the CDR3: TGTGCCACCAGTGATCCCTCCCCCCAGCGGGAGCGGGATACGCAGTATTTT. It encodes CATSDPSPQRERDTQYF.

The chain carries TRBV7-9 and TRBJ2-1; 9 bases match TRBD2. With V trimmed by 0 bases and J by 0 bases, 9 bases remained unmatched. The germline CDR1 and CDR2 sequences are SEHNR and FQNEAQ (reference sequence). CDR3 length: 19 residues. CDR3 coding DNA: TGTGCCAGCAGCTTAGCGAAGGGCGGGAGGGCTAGCTCCTACAATGAGCAGTTCTTC. Translating it yields CASSLAKGGRASSYNEQFF.

The V call is TRBV5-6, the J call TRBJ2-7; D might be TRBD1 (6 bases). This CDR3 region has 14 residues. Trimming shortened V by 0 bases and J by 3 bases, and 10 bases separated the two germline ends. CDR1 SGHDT and CDR2 YYEEEE come from the germline V gene. For the CDR3, the DNA is TGTGCCAGCAGCTTGGGACAGGCTCACTACGAGCAGTACTTC. The encoded protein is CASSLGQAHYEQYF. The full variable domain, in which reference TRBV5-6 and TRBJ2-7 provide the parts outside the CDR3, is DAGVTQSPTHLIKTRGQQVTLRCSPKSGHDTVSWYQQALGQGPQFIFQYYEEEERQRGNFPDRFSGHQFPNYSSELNVNALLLGDSALYLCASSLGQAHYEQYFGPGTRLTVT.

The chain has TRBV19 and TRBJ1-5; 7 nucleotides align to TRBD1. The CDR3 length is 16 residues. Germline V gene lookup returns CDR1 LNHDA and CDR2 SQIVND (reference sequence). Trimming at V came to 3 bases and at J to 6 bases, leaving 11 bases not matched to a gene. This CDR3 reads CASSMRAGTDSQPQHF. CDR3 DNA sequence: TGTGCCAGTAGTATGCGAGCCGGGACAGACAGTCAGCCCCAGCATTTT.

The chain carries TRBV9 and TRBJ1-2; D ambiguous. Trimming stripped 6 bases from V and 2 bases from J, with 11 bases between. Germline V gives CDR1 SGDLS, CDR2 YYNGEE. The CDR3 runs 13 residues. The CDR3 DNA sequence: TGTGCCAGCAAGGATAACGGGAACTATGGCTACACCTTC. It is translated as CASKDNGNYGYTF. Full variable domain (outside the CDR3, taken from reference TRBV9 and TRBJ1-2): DSGVTQTPKHLITATGQRVTLRCSPRSGDLSVYWYQQSLDQGLQFLIQYYNGEERAKGNILERFSAQQFPDLHSELNLSSLELGDSALYFCASKDNGNYGYTFGSGTRLTVV.

The genes are TRBV5-4 and TRBJ1-4; TRBD1 agrees at 7 bases. The CDR3 is 15 residues long. Per the germline V gene, CDR1 is SGHNT and CDR2 is YYREEE (reference sequence). V shed 3 bases and J 6 bases; nucleotides not matched to a gene: 8. Written as DNA, the CDR3 is TGTGCCAGCAGCTACGGAATTACAGGGGATGAAAAACTGTTTTTT. Translation gives CASSYGITGDEKLFF.

CDR3 loop: CASSEAGRRGYTF. CDR3 nucleotides: TGTGCCAGCAGTGAAGCAGGGCGGAGGGGCTACACCTTC. This rearrangement joins TRBV6-1 to TRBJ1-2; D ambiguous. Germline V gene lookup returns CDR1 MNHNS and CDR2 SASEGT. The CDR3 is 13 residues long. The V end lost 0 bases, the J end lost 8 bases, and 10 bases lay between the germline ends.

The rearrangement links TRBV10-1 to TRBJ2-3, with 8 bases that match TRBD2. Germline-derived CDR1 and CDR2 are WNHNN and SYGVQD (reference sequence). Trimming took 3 bases from V and 4 from J; bases not matched to a gene: 6. This CDR3 comprises 15 residues. As DNA, the CDR3 is TGCGCCAGCAGTGACCCGGGACTAGGTCCAGATACGCAGTATTTT. It is translated as CASSDPGLGPDTQYF.

J is TRBJ1-5 and V is TRBV11-2; D is perhaps TRBD1 (5 bases). The length of the CDR3 is 13 residues. Germline CDR1 and CDR2: SGHAT and FQNNGV. V lost 1 base and J 5 bases, leaving 6 bases between the germline ends. CDR3 amino acids: CASSLAGYQPQHF. The CDR3 DNA follows: TGTGCCAGCAGCTTAGCAGGGTATCAGCCCCAGCATTTT. The variable domain in full, with the rest retrieved from reference TRBV11-2 and TRBJ1-5, is EAGVAQSPRYKIIEKRQSVAFWCNPISGHATLYWYQQILGQGPKLLIQFQNNGVVDDSQLPKDRFSAERLKGVDSTLKIQPAKLEDSAVYLCASSLAGYQPQHFGDGTRLSIL.

This chain connects TRBV28 to TRBJ2-5; perhaps TRBD2 as D (6 bases). This CDR3 is 15 amino acids long. The germline V gene has CDR1 MDHEN and CDR2 SYDVKM. V was cut by 5 bases and J by 3 bases, with 16 bases left in between. CDR3 nucleotides: TGTGCCAGCAGTCCTCCGGCGGGGCAAAAAGAGACCCAGTACTTC. The encoded protein is CASSPPAGQKETQYF.

The CDR3 region has the DNA TGTGCCAGTAGGAGGGACAGGGACAATCAGCCCCAGCATTTT. It yields the protein CASRRDRDNQPQHF. The chain has TRBV19 and TRBJ1-5, with 9 bases that match TRBD1. CDR3 size: 14 residues. Germline V lookup: CDR1 LNHDA, CDR2 SQIVND (reference sequence). The junction had 3 bases not matched to a gene; V was cut back by 6 bases and J by 3 bases.

The rearrangement joins TRBV7-2 to TRBJ2-2; D is possibly TRBD1 (6 bases). Trimming took off 6 bases at V and 5 bases at J, with 10 bases between the two ends. CDR3 length equals 13 residues. Germline V gene data show CDR1 as SGHTA and CDR2 as FQGNSA. DNA for the CDR3: TGTGCCAGCAGTTACAGGGTAACCGGGGAGCTGTTTTTT. Residues: CASSYRVTGELFF.

The rearrangement links TRBV29-1 to TRBJ2-5, with D perhaps TRBD2 (5 bases). The V end was cut by 7 bases, the J end by 5 bases, with 14 bases between. The germline V gene encodes CDR1 SQVTM and CDR2 ANQGSEA. The CDR3 spans 12 residues. CDR3 coding DNA: TGCAGCGGAGAAACAAGAGGGGAGACCCAGTACTTC. Encoded protein: CSGETRGETQYF.

The chain carries TRBV11-3 and TRBJ2-7; no clear D. CDR3 size: 14 residues. CDR1 and CDR2 from the germline V gene are SGHNT and YENEEA. V was shortened by 5 bases and J by 2 bases, with 13 bases between the two germline ends. CDR3 loop: CASSPGLTTYEQYF. DNA of the CDR3: TGTGCCAGCAGCCCCGGTCTCACTACCTACGAGCAGTACTTC.

The J gene is TRBJ1-5, the V gene TRBV28; 7 positions match TRBD1. Germline loops: CDR1 MDHEN, CDR2 SYDVKM. The CDR3 loop spans 16 amino acids. V trimming: 4 bases; J trimming: 2 bases; junction bases outside the gene matches: 8. The DNA for the CDR3 is TGTGCCAGCAGTTCCAACAGGGGTTTTGGCAATCAGCCCCAGCATTTT. Translating it yields CASSSNRGFGNQPQHF.

V gene TRBV10-3 combines with J gene TRBJ2-7; possible D gene TRBD1, 5 bases. V was trimmed by 0 bases and J by 2 bases, leaving 8 bases between them. This CDR3 has 14 residues. Germline assignment: CDR1 ENHRY and CDR2 SYGVKD. The CDR3 spells CAISESTATYEQYF. The DNA for the CDR3 is TGTGCCATCAGTGAGTCGACAGCTACCTACGAGCAGTACTTC.

This clone was observed once. The chain uses TRBV9 and TRBJ2-3, with TRBD1 identical over 9 bases. Germline CDR1 SGDLS, CDR2 YYNGEE. The CDR3 is made up of 13 amino acids. V dropped 7 bases and J dropped 2; count of bases not matched to a gene: 2. CDR3 DNA: TGTGCCAGCGGGACAGGGCACACAGATACGCAGTATTTT. Translation: CASGTGHTDTQYF.

This clone was seen a handful of times. At one end the junction does not follow the germline gene, possibly because of a read error. The rearrangement uses TRBV6-5 and TRBJ1-1, with a weak D call TRBD1 (6 bases). CDR1 is MNHEY, CDR2 SVGAGI, per germline. This CDR3 has 14 residues. The CDR3, as DNA: TGTGCCAGCAGTTACGGGGGCTTGAACGCTGAAGCTTTCTTT. Translated: CASSYGGLNAEAFF.

The V gene is TRBV28, the J gene TRBJ1-1, with D uncertain. This CDR3 comprises 11 residues. The V and J ends lost 3 bases and 6 bases respectively, with 5 bases between them. Germline lookup yields CDR1 MDHEN and CDR2 SYDVKM. In DNA form, the CDR3 reads TGTGCCAGCAGTTTCAGATCTGAAGCTTTCTTT. It specifies CASSFRSEAFF.

The chain joins TRBV7-9 to TRBJ2-3, with 8 bases lining up with TRBD2. The CDR3 is 16 residues long. Germline assignment: CDR1 SEHNR and CDR2 FQNEAQ (reference sequence). Unmatched junction bases numbered 7, after V lost 3 bases and J lost 2 bases. CDR3 DNA: TGTGCCAGCAGCTTTAAACTAGCGGAATTCACAGATACGCAGTATTTT. It yields the protein CASSFKLAEFTDTQYF.